This entry lists 8 T cell receptor beta chains sequenced from one sample in a study of response to subunit inactivated influenza vaccine. TCRdb re-called the RT-PCR reads with MiXCR, one entry per CDR3 protein. The sample contains hundreds of thousands of distinct CDR3 sequences, 15% to 20% of which appear only once. Sample: PBMCs from blood, taken less than 6 days after vaccination. These receptors were collected from a man aged 50 to 60 who received an inactivated influenza vaccine.

This clonotype was detected a few times. The chain employs TRBV12-3 or TRBV12-4 and TRBJ1-2; 9 bases map to TRBD1. The CDR3 has 15 amino acids. V lost 5 bases to trimming and J lost 8 bases; unmatched junction nucleotides: 12. The DNA of the CDR3 is TGTGCCAGCAGTCCAGGGGGGACAGGGACCTACGGCTACACCTTC. Protein: CASSPGGTGTYGYTF.

The rearrangement links TRBV20-1 to TRBJ2-2; 8 nucleotides line up with TRBD1. Looked up from germline, CDR1 is DFQATT and CDR2 is SNEGSKA (reference sequence). With 2 bases clipped from V and 5 bases from J, the junction kept 13 bases outside the gene matches. The CDR3 covers 17 residues. The CDR3 sequence is CSARPIPGQGETGELFF. The CDR3 DNA reads as TGCAGTGCTAGACCGATCCCAGGACAGGGCGAGACCGGGGAGCTGTTTTTT.

This clonotype occurred many times. This chain links TRBV29-1 with TRBJ1-4; a possible D gene is TRBD1 (6 bases). Germline V gene data show CDR1 as SQVTM and CDR2 as ANQGSEA. This CDR3 has 14 residues. The ends were cut back, 8 bases at V and 8 bases at J, with 21 bases in the middle. CDR3 in amino acids: CSNNLGGAEEKLFF. CDR3 coding DNA: TGCAGCAATAACCTGGGGGGCGCGGAAGAAAAACTGTTTTTT.

V usage is TRBV5-1 and J usage is TRBJ1-6, with D possibly TRBD1 on 5 matching bases. The CDR3 length is 13 residues. Germline assignment: CDR1 SGHRS and CDR2 YFSETQ. V was pared by 0 bases and J by 13 bases, with 11 bases between. The CDR3 sequence is CASSLERGPPLHF. Here the CDR3 DNA reads TGCGCCAGCAGCTTGGAAAGGGGCCCGCCCCTCCACTTT. Using reference TRBV5-1 and TRBJ1-6 for the parts outside the CDR3, the full variable domain is KAGVTQTPRYLIKTRGQQVTLSCSPISGHRSVSWYQQTPGQGLQFLFEYFSETQRNKGNFPGRFSGRQFSNSRSEMNVSTLELGDSALYLCASSLERGPPLHFGNGTRLTVT.

The chain joins TRBV18 to TRBJ1-6; possible D gene TRBD1, 6 bases. Trimming cost V 2 bases and J 8 bases, with 10 bases left between them. The CDR3 runs to 14 residues. The V gene's germline CDR1 is KGHSH and CDR2 LQKENI. The CDR3 loop reads CASSPGGSDSPLHF. The CDR3, as DNA: TGTGCCAGCTCACCAGGGGGCTCAGATTCACCCCTCCACTTT.

V usage is TRBV20-1 and J usage is TRBJ2-1, with D maybe TRBD2 (5 bases). Germline lookup yields CDR1 DFQATT and CDR2 SNEGSKA (reference sequence). V was cut by 5 bases and J by 0 bases, with 17 bases left in between. The CDR3 consists of 16 residues. CDR3 coding DNA: TGCAGTGCTGGAAAGACTATACTGAGCTCCTACAATGAGCAGTTCTTC. Protein sequence: CSAGKTILSSYNEQFF.

This clonotype has a handful of counts. This chain connects TRBV6-1 to TRBJ2-1; 7 positions match TRBD2. The germline V gene encodes CDR1 MNHNS and CDR2 SASEGT. This CDR3 is 12 amino acids long. J was trimmed by 10 bases and V by 7 bases; bases with no gene match: 7. CDR3 loop: CASKTGGSEQFF. The CDR3 DNA reads as TGTGCCAGCAAGACGGGGGGATCCGAGCAGTTCTTC.

The V and J genes are TRBV7-9 and TRBJ2-7; D might be TRBD2 (5 bases). Germline lookup yields CDR1 SEHNR and CDR2 FQNEAQ (reference sequence). There are 12 residues in the CDR3. Trimming removed 2 bases at V and 7 bases at J, with 9 bases between. The CDR3 nucleotides read TGTGCCAGCAGCTTAAGTTCGGGAGAGCAGTACTTC. This encodes CASSLSSGEQYF. Supplemented by reference TRBV7-9 and TRBJ2-7, the full variable domain reads DTGVSQNPRHKITKRGQNVTFRCDPISEHNRLYWYRQTLGQGPEFLTYFQNEAQLEKSRLLSDRFSAERPKGSFSTLEIQRTEQGDSAMYLCASSLSSGEQYFGPGTRLTVT.